Below are 2 T cell receptor beta chains sequenced from a single sample in a study of cytomegalovirus exposure and HLA in healthy donors. Amplification used 60 Vbeta primers and 13 Jbeta primers. Only in-frame clones appear in the TCRdb table, and some are missing; sequencing was by immunoSEQ multiplex PCR. This sample has some 140,000 clones, with roughly 77% found just once. Sequencing input: PBMCs. The receptors originated from a female donor in good health and CMV-seronegative.

This clone was recorded a few times. This chain connects TRBV5-6 to TRBJ2-1; 10 bases are a match to TRBD2. The junction had 12 bases not matched to a gene; V was cut back by 4 bases and J by 5 bases. CDR1 is SGHDT, CDR2 YYEEEE, per germline. The CDR3 length is 17 residues. CDR3 amino acids: CASSRGASGSYDNEQFF. As DNA, the CDR3 is TGTGCCAGCAGCCGGGGGGCTAGCGGGAGTTATGACAATGAGCAGTTCTTC.

CDR3 sequence reads: CAWIAGQTYNEQFF. CDR3 coding DNA: TGTGCCTGGATCGCGGGACAGACCTACAATGAGCAGTTCTTC. The chain employs TRBV30 and TRBJ2-1; the D gene is possibly TRBD1 (7 bases). Germline CDR1 and CDR2: GTSNPN and SVGIG (reference sequence). The CDR3 spans 14 residues. V shed 4 bases and J shed 2 bases, with 12 bases lying between them.